This T cell receptor (beta chain) originates from a study of blood T cell repertoires in COVID-19. Overall study: Donors in the United States, Italy and Spain gave samples during acute or convalescent COVID-19. The analysed material was cDNA or gDNA that came from T cells, B-cell-depleted T cells, or PBMCs.

This clone was seen just once. Clones were sequenced by immunoSEQ multiplex PCR, and TCRdb holds only the in-frame ones, with some missing. The sample holds over 200,000 clones, 80% to 90% seen once. The study assigned cohorts using participant-reported clinical history. Trimming stripped 6 bases from V and 3 bases from J, with 15 bases between. CDR1 and CDR2 (germline): SGHAT, FQNNGV. The CDR3 totals 14 residues. The V call is TRBV11-2, the J call TRBJ2-7, with a possible D match to TRBD1 (6 bases). Input material: PBMCs or T cells enriched from blood (not recorded which). The sequence came from a woman aged 45-60 years who had recovered from COVID-19. The CDR3 sequence: CASSPSGTIYEQYF. In nucleotides, the CDR3 is TGTGCCAGCAGTCCTTCTGGGACAATCTACGAGCAGTACTTC.